Shown below are 25 T cell receptor beta chains from a single sample sequenced in a study of long-term antiretroviral therapy in people with HIV. The authors ran the immunoSEQ assay, v3.0, at survey level. Using immunoSEQ multiplex PCR, the repertoire was profiled, and TCRdb retains in-frame clones only, with some absent. The sample includes 20,000 to 25,000 clones, around three quarters of them seen just once. The specimen was unsorted PBMCs, collected 2.9 years after starting antiretroviral therapy. These receptors all come from a woman aged 25 to 39 with HIV.

V usage is TRBV7-9 and J usage is TRBJ1-5; D not certain. The CDR3 runs 13 residues. Deletions cut 5 bases from V and 7 bases from J, with 12 bases between. Germline V gives CDR1 SEHNR, CDR2 FQNEAQ (reference sequence). CDR3 region: CASSPGSGQPQHF. As DNA, the CDR3 is TGTGCCAGCAGCCCCGGGTCTGGGCAGCCCCAGCATTTT.

The chain recombines TRBV29-1 with TRBJ1-2; TRBD1 aligns across 10 bases. The germline CDR1 and CDR2 sequences are SQVTM and ANQGSEA. The junction had 9 bases not matched to a gene; V was cut back by 4 bases and J by 4 bases. The CDR3 is made up of 15 amino acids. CDR3 amino acids: CSVAQQGDRGYGYTF. CDR3 nucleotides: TGCAGCGTTGCTCAGCAAGGGGACAGGGGCTATGGCTACACCTTC.

The genes are TRBV10-2 and TRBJ1-2, with D tentatively TRBD1 (5 bases). Germline values: CDR1 WSHSY, CDR2 SAAADI. CDR3 length: 13 amino acids. Deletions cut 4 bases from V and 4 bases from J, with 10 bases between. CDR3 DNA: TGCGCCAGCAGTGGAGGGGATTTCTATGGCTACACCTTC. Protein: CASSGGDFYGYTF.

The CDR3 nucleotides are TGTGCCAGCAGTGACAGGAGCTCTGGAAACACCATATATTTT. It translates to CASSDRSSGNTIYF. The chain couples TRBV6-1 to TRBJ1-3; D is unclear. The CDR3 length is 14 residues. Trimming took off 3 bases at V and 0 bases at J, with 6 bases between the two ends. Germline V gene data show CDR1 as MNHNS and CDR2 as SASEGT.

This clone came up a few times. The V gene is TRBV6-1, the J gene TRBJ1-1; D gene unclear. There are 11 residues in the CDR3. Germline V CDR1 and CDR2: MNHNS, SASEGT. Trimming stripped 2 bases from V and 4 bases from J, with 2 bases between. In DNA form, the CDR3 reads TGTGCCAGCAGTGAACTCACTGAAGCTTTCTTT. Its protein is CASSELTEAFF.

This rearrangement joins TRBV5-1 to TRBJ1-2, with D perhaps TRBD1 (6 bases). The CDR3 spans 13 residues. From germline, CDR1 is SGHRS and CDR2 YFSETQ. Deletions cut 1 base from V and 5 bases from J, with 9 bases between. The CDR3 DNA follows: TGCGCCAGCAGCTTGAGACAGGAGTATGGCTACACCTTC. It specifies CASSLRQEYGYTF.

For the CDR3, the DNA is TGTGCCAGCAGCTTACCAGTACTCGGGGAGCTGTTTTTT. Translated, it gives CASSLPVLGELFF. The chain combines TRBV7-2 with TRBJ2-2, with unresolved D. The CDR3 has 13 residues. Germline values: CDR1 SGHTA, CDR2 FQGNSA. V gave up 2 bases and J gave up 7 bases, with 8 bases separating them.

This clone turned up a few times. The chain recombines TRBV14 with TRBJ1-2, with a possible D match to TRBD1 (5 bases). The CDR3 totals 15 residues. V was clipped by 0 bases and J by 8 bases, with 16 bases between them. Germline V gene lookup returns CDR1 SGHDN and CDR2 FVKESK. CDR3 protein: CASSQDNRKIGGYTF. For the CDR3, the DNA is TGTGCCAGCAGCCAAGATAACAGGAAGATTGGAGGCTACACCTTC.

The chain combines TRBV10-2 with TRBJ1-2; no firm D call. Trimming took off 4 bases at V and 8 bases at J, with 11 bases between the two ends. CDR3 length: 12 amino acids. The germline V gene encodes CDR1 WSHSY and CDR2 SAAADI. CDR3 residues: CASSAREPGYTF. CDR3 sequence (DNA): TGCGCCAGCAGTGCTCGGGAGCCCGGCTACACCTTC.

This chain joins TRBV6-1 and TRBJ1-3; D is unresolved. This CDR3 is 14 amino acids long. Germline CDR1 reads MNHNS; CDR2 reads SASEGT. V was cut by 8 bases and J by 0 bases, with 11 bases left in between. This CDR3 is CASVASISGNTIYF. The CDR3 DNA sequence: TGTGCCAGCGTTGCTTCTATCTCTGGAAACACCATATATTTT.

The gene calls are TRBV19 and TRBJ1-1; the D is unclear. The V end lost 3 bases, the J end lost 4 bases, and 6 bases lay between the germline ends. Germline CDR1 reads LNHDA; CDR2 reads SQIVND (reference sequence). The CDR3 is made up of 12 amino acids. CDR3 nucleotides: TGTGCCAGTAGTATCGGGAGCACTGAAGCTTTCTTT. Encoded protein: CASSIGSTEAFF.

The chain carries TRBV7-6 and TRBJ2-7; 9 bases line up with TRBD1. With V trimmed by 5 bases and J by 6 bases, 11 bases remained unmatched. The CDR3 runs 15 residues. In germline, CDR1 is SGHVS, CDR2 FNYEAQ. CDR3 DNA: TGTGCCAGCAGCAAAACCGGGACAGGGTGGTCCGAGCAGTACTTC. Translating gives CASSKTGTGWSEQYF.

The chain is built from TRBV11-2 and TRBJ2-1, with TRBD1 matching 7 bases. Looked up from germline, CDR1 is SGHAT and CDR2 is FQNNGV. CDR3 length: 17 residues. J was trimmed by 7 bases and V by 1 base; bases with no gene match: 13. CDR3 nucleotide sequence: TGTGCCAGCAGCTTAGGGGCATACAGGGGTCCGGGGAATGAGCAGTTCTTC. Residues: CASSLGAYRGPGNEQFF.

This chain uses TRBV10-1 with TRBJ2-5; D is unclear. Germline-derived CDR1 and CDR2 are WNHNN and SYGVQD (reference sequence). The CDR3 length is 16 residues. V lost 0 bases to trimming and J lost 5 bases, with 16 bases between them. CDR3 nucleotides: TGCGCCAGCAGTGAGTCTCGCGGCGGATCGGAGGAGACCCAGTACTTC. Protein product: CASSESRGGSEETQYF.

The chain carries TRBV14 and TRBJ2-7; 7 nucleotides match TRBD1. With V trimmed by 5 bases and J by 6 bases, 13 bases remained unmatched. From germline, CDR1 is SGHDN and CDR2 FVKESK. CDR3 length: 15 residues. CDR3 bases: TGTGCCAGCAGCTTACTACCGGGACAGCTCGCCGAGCAGTACTTC. Protein sequence: CASSLLPGQLAEQYF.

This clone was seen only a few times. The rearrangement uses TRBV18 and TRBJ2-7, with D perhaps matching TRBD1 (6 bases). The CDR3 has 14 amino acids. Deletions cut 5 bases from V and 2 bases from J, with 13 bases between. Germline V CDR1 and CDR2: KGHSH, LQKENI. The CDR3 nucleotides read TGTGCCAGCTCATCGACAGGAGATGCCTACGAGCAGTACGTC. This sequence encodes CASSSTGDAYEQYV.

The chain joins TRBV6-1 to TRBJ2-7; D might be TRBD1 (5 bases). The ends were cut back, 8 bases at V and 0 bases at J, with 8 bases in the middle. Germline V gene data show CDR1 as MNHNS and CDR2 as SASEGT. The CDR3 loop spans 12 amino acids. CDR3 in amino acids: CASGAISYEQYV. The DNA for the CDR3 is TGTGCCAGCGGGGCCATCTCCTACGAGCAGTACGTC.

V is TRBV5-1 and J is TRBJ1-1; possibly TRBD1 for D (5 bases). The V gene's germline CDR1 is SGHRS and CDR2 YFSETQ. V was trimmed by 4 bases and J by 1 base, leaving 11 bases between them. The CDR3 has 14 amino acids. The CDR3 sequence is CASSPGRTNTEAFF. CDR3 coding DNA: TGCGCCAGCAGCCCGGGACGGACGAACACTGAAGCTTTCTTT.

The J gene is TRBJ1-1, the V gene TRBV11-2; maybe TRBD1 (5 bases). V was cut by 1 base and J by 0 bases, with 15 bases left in between. Germline V gives CDR1 SGHAT, CDR2 FQNNGV. The CDR3 spans 17 residues. CDR3 DNA sequence: TGTGCCAGCAGCTTAGTCCTCGATGGGGCTATGAACACTGAAGCTTTCTTT. Amino acid sequence: CASSLVLDGAMNTEAFF. The complete variable domain, with remaining parts taken from reference TRBV11-2 and TRBJ1-1, reads EAGVAQSPRYKIIEKRQSVAFWCNPISGHATLYWYQQILGQGPKLLIQFQNNGVVDDSQLPKDRFSAERLKGVDSTLKIQPAKLEDSAVYLCASSLVLDGAMNTEAFFGQGTRLTVV.

As DNA, the CDR3 is TGCAGCGTTTTCTTATGGAACACTGAAGCTTTCTTT. Its translation: CSVFLWNTEAFF. The chain uses TRBV29-1 and TRBJ1-1; D gene unclear. The CDR3 covers 12 residues. The germline V gene has CDR1 SQVTM and CDR2 ANQGSEA. Trimming left V 5 bases short and J 1 base short, with 8 bases between. Full variable domain (remainder filled in from reference TRBV29-1 and TRBJ1-1): SAVISQKPSRDICQRGTSLTIQCQVDSQVTMMFWYRQQPGQSLTLIATANQGSEATYESGFVIDKFPISRPNLTFSTLTVSNMSPEDSSIYLCSVFLWNTEAFFGQGTRLTVV.

This clone was seen a single time. The chain combines TRBV10-1 with TRBJ1-2; D unresolved. This CDR3 is built from 13 residues. The ends were cut back, 6 bases at V and 1 base at J, with 9 bases in the middle. Germline-derived CDR1 and CDR2 are WNHNN and SYGVQD (reference sequence). CDR3 coding DNA: TGCGCCAGCAGCAACAGTCTTAACTATGGCTACACCTTC. This sequence encodes CASSNSLNYGYTF.

This chain links TRBV5-8 with TRBJ1-2; D remains ambiguous. Germline CDR1 SGHTS, CDR2 YDEGEE. This CDR3 spans 14 amino acids. Trimming removed 3 bases from V and 4 bases from J, with 13 bases in between. Here the CDR3 DNA reads TGTGCCAGCAGCTCCGGACGAGCGGGCTATGGCTACACCTTC. This sequence encodes CASSSGRAGYGYTF.

The chain has TRBV27 and TRBJ2-1; D is undetermined. V lost 3 bases and J 3 bases, leaving 12 bases between the germline ends. This CDR3 spans 15 amino acids. CDR1 and CDR2 from the germline V gene are MNHEY and SMNVEV (reference sequence). The DNA for the CDR3 is TGTGCCAGCAGTTTCTCTCTAAGGGTCTACAATGAGCAGTTCTTC. The encoded protein is CASSFSLRVYNEQFF.

The chain links TRBV19 to TRBJ1-5, with D perhaps matching TRBD1 (6 bases). Trimming shortened V by 3 bases and J by 7 bases, and 13 bases separated the two germline ends. The CDR3 consists of 14 residues. Looked up from germline, CDR1 is LNHDA and CDR2 is SQIVND (reference sequence). The CDR3 DNA sequence: TGTGCCAGTAGTATTTTTGGCGGGGGCCAGCCCCAGCATTTT. Amino acid sequence: CASSIFGGGQPQHF.

V usage is TRBV5-1 and J usage is TRBJ2-7; the match to TRBD2 covers 10 bases. The V gene end was trimmed by 4 bases and the J gene end by 4 bases; junction bases not matched to a gene: 11. The CDR3 contains 16 residues. CDR1 is SGHRS and CDR2 is YFSETQ in the germline V gene. The CDR3 region is CASSLTYLAGDYEQYF. In nucleotides, the CDR3 is TGCGCCAGCAGCCTGACATATCTAGCGGGGGATTACGAGCAGTACTTC. Looking up the rest from reference TRBV5-1 and TRBJ2-7 gives the full variable domain: KAGVTQTPRYLIKTRGQQVTLSCSPISGHRSVSWYQQTPGQGLQFLFEYFSETQRNKGNFPGRFSGRQFSNSRSEMNVSTLELGDSALYLCASSLTYLAGDYEQYFGPGTRLTVT.